These 30 T cell receptor beta chains came from one sample sequenced in a study of CD8+CD57+ T cells in acquired aplastic anemia. According to the study, genomic DNA was the template for TCR beta VDJ and CDR3 profiling. TCRdb passed the reads through MiXCR, listing each CDR3 protein once. The table shows a few hundred thousand distinct CDR3 sequences, with roughly 50% occurring only once. Sequenced sample: sorted CD4+, CD8+, or CD8+CD57+ T cells (not recorded which) from PBMCs. The receptors were gathered from a human donor with severe aplastic anemia or a healthy control (not recorded which).

The V call is TRBV7-8, the J call TRBJ1-2; D is perhaps TRBD1 (6 bases). Germline CDR1 reads SGHVS; CDR2 reads FQNEAQ. The V gene lost 1 base and the J gene lost 5 bases, with 14 bases spanning the gap. This CDR3 is built from 15 residues. In DNA, the CDR3 is TGTGCCAGCAGCTTAGGCAGAGGGGGAGGGTATGGCTACACCTTC. Its protein product is CASSLGRGGGYGYTF.

Turning to this clonotype: The junction departs from germline at one end; a sequencing error may be responsible. CDR3: CASSMDARNQTQHF. DNA for the CDR3: TGTGCCAGTAGTATGGACGCCCGGAATCAGACCCAGCATTTT. This chain uses TRBV19 with TRBJ1-5, with D uncertain. Per the germline V gene, CDR1 is LNHDA and CDR2 is SQIVND (reference sequence). This CDR3 has 14 residues.

The V gene is TRBV20-1, the J gene TRBJ1-3; D is ambiguous. V lost 2 bases to trimming and J lost 8 bases, with 16 bases between them. The germline V gene encodes CDR1 DFQATT and CDR2 SNEGSKA (reference sequence). This CDR3 has 14 residues. DNA of the CDR3: TGCAGTGCTAGAAACAGAAACTATGGCTACACCATATATTTT. This gives the protein CSARNRNYGYTIYF.

V and J are TRBV5-1 and TRBJ2-5; 11 nucleotides line up with TRBD2. Germline lookup yields CDR1 SGHRS and CDR2 YFSETQ. J gave up 3 bases and V 0 bases, and 4 bases lay outside the gene matches. CDR3 length: 16 residues. CDR3 loop: CASSLGLAGFEETQYF. The CDR3 nucleotides read TGCGCCAGCAGCTTGGGACTAGCGGGGTTTGAAGAGACCCAGTACTTC. The whole variable domain, remainder taken from reference TRBV5-1 and TRBJ2-5, is KAGVTQTPRYLIKTRGQQVTLSCSPISGHRSVSWYQQTPGQGLQFLFEYFSETQRNKGNFPGRFSGRQFSNSRSEMNVSTLELGDSALYLCASSLGLAGFEETQYFGPGTRLLVL.

With respect to this clonotype: A much larger clone is a single base away; this may be a read error. This rearrangement joins TRBV2 to TRBJ2-7; D is unresolved. CDR3 length: 14 residues. The germline V gene has CDR1 SNHLY and CDR2 FYNNEI. The CDR3 bases are TGTGCCAGCAGTGAAGGAATCGGCGCCTACGTGCAGTACTTC. This sequence encodes CASSEGIGAYVQYF.

This clonotype occurred many times. The rearrangement links TRBV6-1 to TRBJ2-5; 7 bases agree with TRBD1. J lost 7 bases, V lost 8 bases, and 10 bases had no gene match. CDR3 length: 13 residues. CDR1 is MNHNS and CDR2 is SASEGT in the germline V gene. CDR3 sequence reads: CASGQDLVGTQYF. CDR3 sequence (DNA): TGTGCCAGCGGACAGGACCTTGTGGGGACCCAGTACTTC.

This clonotype was counted at least ten times. V gene TRBV20-1 combines with J gene TRBJ2-3; D is unresolved. This CDR3 has 10 amino acids. V was pared by 8 bases and J by 4 bases, with 7 bases between. Germline V gene sequence: CDR1 DFQATT, CDR2 SNEGSKA (reference sequence). The DNA of the CDR3 is TGCAGTCAAGGGTCAGATACGCAGTATTTT. Protein product: CSQGSDTQYF.

The table lists this clonotype with a few counts. A much larger clone lies a single base off, so this may be a read error. The chain joins TRBV6-5 to TRBJ1-1, with D perhaps TRBD1 (6 bases). This CDR3 has 15 amino acids. Germline loops: CDR1 MNHEY, CDR2 SVGAGI. The CDR3 loop is CAGSYRAGENTEAFF. As DNA, the CDR3 is TGTGCCGGCAGTTACAGAGCAGGGGAGAACACTGAAGCTTTCTTT.

This clonotype was detected many times. V gene TRBV9 combines with J gene TRBJ1-5; D is uncertain. Germline V gives CDR1 SGDLS, CDR2 YYNGEE. V lost 1 base to trimming and J lost 0 bases, with 8 bases between them. The CDR3 has 15 amino acids. CDR3 sequence (DNA): TGTGCCAGCAGCGTATCATCTGATAGCAATCAGCCCCAGCATTTT. Amino acid sequence: CASSVSSDSNQPQHF.

The table lists this clonotype with a few counts. CDR3 region: CAQDRSSYNEQFF. The CDR3 nucleotides are TGTGCCCAGGACAGGAGCTCCTACAATGAGCAGTTCTTC. The chain is built from TRBV30 and TRBJ2-1; TRBD1 agrees at 7 bases. The germline V gene encodes CDR1 GTSNPN and CDR2 SVGIG (reference sequence). V was pared by 8 bases and J by 0 bases, with 4 bases of the junction left unmatched. This CDR3 comprises 13 residues. Based on the CDR3 plus reference TRBV30 and TRBJ2-1, the full variable domain is SQTIHQWPATLVQPVGSPLSLECTVEGTSNPNLYWYRQAAGRGLQLLFYSVGIGQISSEVPQNLSASRPQDRQFILSSKKLLLSDSGFYLCAQDRSSYNEQFFGPGTRLTVL.

The rearrangement joins TRBV19 to TRBJ2-1; D ambiguous. This CDR3 spans 15 amino acids. In germline, CDR1 is LNHDA, CDR2 SQIVND (reference sequence). Trimming pared 0 bases from V and 1 base from J, leaving 7 bases between. CDR3 residues: CASSIDLASYNEQFF. The CDR3 region has the DNA TGTGCCAGTAGTATAGATCTCGCGTCCTACAATGAGCAGTTCTTC.

This clonotype occurred once. The chain is built from TRBV7-2 and TRBJ1-1; perhaps TRBD1 as D (6 bases). Per the germline V gene, CDR1 is SGHTA and CDR2 is FQGNSA. Trimming shortened V by 7 bases and J by 1 base, and 13 bases separated the two germline ends. This CDR3 has 14 amino acids. This CDR3 reads CASNVQGPNTEAFF. The CDR3 DNA reads as TGTGCCAGCAACGTACAGGGTCCGAACACTGAAGCTTTCTTT.

For this clonotype: A much bigger clone sits one base away, suggesting this may be a read error. The V and J genes are TRBV5-1 and TRBJ2-7, with 15 positions matching TRBD2. The CDR3 runs 17 residues. The ends lost 4 bases at V and 7 bases at J; junction bases unmatched: 12. Germline assignment: CDR1 SGHRS and CDR2 YFSETQ. The CDR3 DNA reads as TGCGCCAGCAGCAGTGGACTAGCGGGGGGGAACTACAATGAGCAGTACTTC. Encoded protein: CASSSGLAGGNYNEQYF.

Notes on this clonotype: Germline is not matched at one junction end, which may reflect a read error. V gene TRBV4-1 combines with J gene TRBJ1-4; D might be TRBD1 (5 bases). The CDR3 spans 15 residues. The V gene's germline CDR1 is MGHRA and CDR2 YSYEKL. CDR3 region: CASSQRGTDNEKLFF. The CDR3 nucleotides read TGCGCAAGCAGCCAACGGGGGACGGATAATGAAAAACTGTTTTTT.

This clonotype was counted ten times or more. The chain links TRBV6-1 to TRBJ2-5; the D call may be TRBD1 or TRBD2 (5 bases each). CDR1 is MNHNS and CDR2 is SASEGT in the germline V gene. CDR3 length: 15 residues. Between the trimmed V and J ends, which lost 2 bases and 5 bases, there was a span of 15 bases. CDR3 sequence: CASSEQGVAGETQYF. The CDR3 region has the DNA TGTGCCAGCAGTGAACAGGGAGTGGCAGGGGAGACCCAGTACTTC.

V and J are TRBV13 and TRBJ1-6, with D maybe TRBD1 (6 bases). Germline values: CDR1 PRHDT, CDR2 FYEKMQ (reference sequence). V gave up 6 bases and J gave up 12 bases, with 21 bases separating them. The CDR3 runs to 15 residues. CDR3 sequence reads: CASSEGGGRIQPLHF. The CDR3, as DNA: TGTGCCAGCAGTGAAGGGGGGGGGAGAATTCAACCCCTCCACTTT.

A word on this clonotype: Because it lacks the conserved phenylalanine or tryptophan at the end, this CDR3 is likely a read error. The chain has TRBV15 and TRBJ1-6; TRBD1 is a possible D gene (5 bases). The CDR3 loop spans 15 amino acids. CDR1 and CDR2 (germline): LNHNV, YYDKDF (reference sequence). The CDR3 DNA is TGTGCCACCAGCAGAGGGAGGGGAGTGGATTCGCCCCTCCACCTT. Translation gives CATSRGRGVDSPLHL.

This chain links TRBV5-1 with TRBJ2-3, with a possible D match to TRBD1 (6 bases). The germline gives CDR1 SGHRS, CDR2 YFSETQ. Trimming cost V 3 bases and J 5 bases, with 13 bases left between them. The CDR3 extends over 14 amino acids. The CDR3 region has the DNA TGCGCCAGCAGCTCAGGGGCCTATGTAGATACGCAGTATTTT. Translating it yields CASSSGAYVDTQYF. Looking up the rest from reference TRBV5-1 and TRBJ2-3 gives the full variable domain: KAGVTQTPRYLIKTRGQQVTLSCSPISGHRSVSWYQQTPGQGLQFLFEYFSETQRNKGNFPGRFSGRQFSNSRSEMNVSTLELGDSALYLCASSSGAYVDTQYFGPGTRLTVL.

This clonotype was found many times. The gene calls are TRBV5-1 and TRBJ1-6, with a tentative D call TRBD1 (6 bases). The CDR3 covers 14 residues. V lost 0 bases and J lost 10, with 11 bases in between. The germline V gene has CDR1 SGHRS and CDR2 YFSETQ. CDR3 in DNA: TGCGCCAGCAGCTTGGGGCAGGGGATATCACCCCTCCACTTT. As protein: CASSLGQGISPLHF.

The sample holds many counts of this clonotype. V usage is TRBV11-2 and J usage is TRBJ2-5, with D uncertain. Germline CDR1 is SGHAT and CDR2 is FQNNGV. The CDR3 extends over 14 amino acids. Trimming took 5 bases from V and 0 from J, leaving 10 bases between them. The CDR3 region has the DNA TGTGCCAGCAGCCCTCGACAATACCAAGAGACCCAGTACTTC. This encodes CASSPRQYQETQYF.

The chain employs TRBV29-1 and TRBJ1-1; D remains ambiguous. The CDR3 loop spans 11 amino acids. V was trimmed by 7 bases and J by 0 bases, leaving 6 bases between them. CDR1 SQVTM and CDR2 ANQGSEA come from the germline V gene. The CDR3 nucleotides read TGCAGCGCCTTCTTGAACACTGAAGCTTTCTTT. Translating it yields CSAFLNTEAFF.

This clonotype was seen many times. The chain recombines TRBV19 with TRBJ1-3; D call uncertain. This CDR3 has 14 residues. V was shortened by 7 bases and J by 3 bases, with 13 bases between the two germline ends. Germline CDR1 LNHDA, CDR2 SQIVND (reference sequence). CDR3 bases: TGTGCCAGTAAGGAAGGATCGGGTGGAAACACCATATATTTT. This translates into CASKEGSGGNTIYF.

This clonotype was seen only a few times. The V and J genes are TRBV20-1 and TRBJ2-3; TRBD1 matches 7 bases. V shed 2 bases, J shed 3 bases, and the junction held 8 bases outside the gene matches. The CDR3 runs 15 residues. Germline CDR1 is DFQATT and CDR2 is SNEGSKA (reference sequence). The DNA of the CDR3 is TGCAGTGCTAGAATACAGGGGCAGGGAACAGATACGCAGTATTTT. It yields the protein CSARIQGQGTDTQYF.

The genes are TRBV9 and TRBJ1-6; 9 nucleotides match TRBD1. The V gene end was trimmed by 3 bases and the J gene end by 9 bases; junction bases not matched to a gene: 7. From germline, CDR1 is SGDLS and CDR2 YYNGEE. CDR3 length: 15 amino acids. CDR3 loop: CASSGAGTGFSPLHF. The CDR3 coding sequence is TGTGCCAGCAGCGGAGCCGGGACAGGGTTTTCACCCCTCCACTTT.

In regard to this clonotype: Since no conserved phenylalanine or tryptophan closes the CDR3, a read error is the likely cause. V and J are TRBV9 and TRBJ2-7; no clear D gene. V was shortened by 4 bases and J by 0 bases, with 17 bases between the two germline ends. In germline, CDR1 is SGDLS, CDR2 YYNGEE. The CDR3 totals 16 residues. DNA of the CDR3: TGTGCCAGCAGCCTACGCACTGGCGCCTTCTCCTACGAGCAGTACCTC. As protein: CASSLRTGAFSYEQYL.

This clonotype was picked up many times. V is TRBV7-2 and J is TRBJ2-3; perhaps TRBD1 as D (5 bases). The V gene lost 1 base and the J gene lost 11 bases, with 16 bases spanning the gap. The CDR3 extends over 14 amino acids. Germline V gives CDR1 SGHTA, CDR2 FQGNSA. In DNA form, the CDR3 reads TGTGCCAGCAGCTTAGGCCTACCTGGGCAGGGGCAGTATTTT. Translation gives CASSLGLPGQGQYF.

This rearrangement joins TRBV7-9 to TRBJ1-6, with D perhaps TRBD1 (5 bases). The CDR3 runs 16 residues. Germline assignment: CDR1 SEHNR and CDR2 FQNEAQ (reference sequence). V was trimmed by 1 base and J by 5 bases, leaving 12 bases between them. CDR3 in DNA: TGTGCCAGCAGCTTAGTCTCAGGGATAAATAATTCACCCCTCCACTTT. Translation gives CASSLVSGINNSPLHF.

This clonotype was seen ten or more times. The chain links TRBV12-3 or TRBV12-4 to TRBJ1-6, with D uncertain. Trimming removed 5 bases from V and 0 bases from J, with 11 bases in between. This CDR3 comprises 16 residues. The CDR3 loop is CASSLDQSSYNSPLHF. The CDR3 DNA reads TGTGCCAGCAGTCTTGACCAGAGCTCCTATAATTCACCCCTCCACTTT.

This clonotype was observed at least ten times. The rearrangement links TRBV20-1 to TRBJ1-5, with 9 nucleotides matching TRBD1. This CDR3 comprises 13 residues. The trim removed 5 bases at V and 6 bases at J, leaving 5 bases unmatched. Germline V CDR1 and CDR2: DFQATT, SNEGSKA (reference sequence). CDR3 nucleotide sequence: TGCAGTGCTCGTACAGGGGGCCTTCAGCCCCAGCATTTT. This sequence encodes CSARTGGLQPQHF.

The count of this clonotype is one. The gene calls are TRBV12-3 or TRBV12-4 and TRBJ2-5; 8 bases match TRBD1. Germline trimming cut 6 bases from V and 3 bases from J; bases unmatched to any gene: 6. The CDR3 totals 14 residues. The CDR3 sequence: CASRLKTGEETQYF. The CDR3 nucleotides are TGTGCCAGCAGGTTAAAGACAGGGGAAGAGACCCAGTACTTC.